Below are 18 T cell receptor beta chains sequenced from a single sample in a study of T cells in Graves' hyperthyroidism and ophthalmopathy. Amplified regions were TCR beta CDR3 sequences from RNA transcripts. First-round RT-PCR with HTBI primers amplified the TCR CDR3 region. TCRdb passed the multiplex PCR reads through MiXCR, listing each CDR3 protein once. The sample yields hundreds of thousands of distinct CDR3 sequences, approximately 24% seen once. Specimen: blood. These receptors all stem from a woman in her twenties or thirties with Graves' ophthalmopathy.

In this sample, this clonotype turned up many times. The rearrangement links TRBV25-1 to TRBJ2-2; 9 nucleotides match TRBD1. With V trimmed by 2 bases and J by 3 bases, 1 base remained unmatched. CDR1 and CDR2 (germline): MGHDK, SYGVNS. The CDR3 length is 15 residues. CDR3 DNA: TGTGCCAGCAGTGAAGGGGACAGGGACACCGGGGAGCTGTTTTTT. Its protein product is CASSEGDRDTGELFF.

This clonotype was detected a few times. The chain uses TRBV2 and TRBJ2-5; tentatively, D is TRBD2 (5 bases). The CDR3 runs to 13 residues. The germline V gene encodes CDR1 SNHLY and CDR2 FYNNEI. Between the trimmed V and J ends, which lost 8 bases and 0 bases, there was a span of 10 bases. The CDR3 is CASFPGYQETQYF. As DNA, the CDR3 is TGTGCCAGCTTTCCGGGGTACCAAGAGACCCAGTACTTC.

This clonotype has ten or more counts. CDR3 sequence (DNA): TGCAGTGCTAAGGGACAGGGAGTCTACGAGCAGTACTTC. It codes for CSAKGQGVYEQYF. The V call is TRBV20-1, the J call TRBJ2-7; 9 bases map to TRBD1. Germline-derived CDR1 and CDR2 are DFQATT and SNEGSKA (reference sequence). The CDR3 is made up of 13 amino acids. J was trimmed by 3 bases and V by 4 bases; bases with no gene match: 4.

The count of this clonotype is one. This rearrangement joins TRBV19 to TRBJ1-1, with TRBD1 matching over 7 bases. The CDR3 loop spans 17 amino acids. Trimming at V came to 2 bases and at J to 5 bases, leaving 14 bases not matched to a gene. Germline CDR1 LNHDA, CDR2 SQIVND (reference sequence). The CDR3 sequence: CASSIYGWAGGDTEAFF. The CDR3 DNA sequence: TGTGCCAGTAGTATATATGGGTGGGCAGGGGGAGATACTGAAGCTTTCTTT. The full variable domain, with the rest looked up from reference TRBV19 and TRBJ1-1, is DGGITQSPKYLFRKEGQNVTLSCEQNLNHDAMYWYRQDPGQGLRLIYYSQIVNDFQKGDIAEGYSVSREKKESFPLTVTSAQKNPTAFYLCASSIYGWAGGDTEAFFGQGTRLTVV.

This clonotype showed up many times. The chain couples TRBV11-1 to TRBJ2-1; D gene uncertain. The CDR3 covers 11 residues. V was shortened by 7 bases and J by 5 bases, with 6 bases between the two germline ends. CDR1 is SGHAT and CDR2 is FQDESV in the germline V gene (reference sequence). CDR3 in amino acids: CASTSDNEQFF. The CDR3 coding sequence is TGTGCCAGCACCTCTGACAATGAGCAGTTCTTC.

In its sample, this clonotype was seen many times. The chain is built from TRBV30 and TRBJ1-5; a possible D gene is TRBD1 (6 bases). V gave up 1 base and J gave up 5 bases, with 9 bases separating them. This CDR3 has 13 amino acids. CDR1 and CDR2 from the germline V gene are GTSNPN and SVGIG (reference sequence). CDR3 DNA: TGTGCCTGGAGTGCGGGGGGCCATCAGCCCCAGCATTTT. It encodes CAWSAGGHQPQHF. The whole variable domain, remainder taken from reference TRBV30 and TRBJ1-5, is SQTIHQWPATLVQPVGSPLSLECTVEGTSNPNLYWYRQAAGRGLQLLFYSVGIGQISSEVPQNLSASRPQDRQFILSSKKLLLSDSGFYLCAWSAGGHQPQHFGDGTRLSIL.

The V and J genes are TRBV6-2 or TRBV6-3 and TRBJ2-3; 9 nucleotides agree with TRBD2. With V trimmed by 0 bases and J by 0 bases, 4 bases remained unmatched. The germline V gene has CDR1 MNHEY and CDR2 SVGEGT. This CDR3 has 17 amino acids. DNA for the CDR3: TGTGCCAGCAGTTACTCGACTAGCGGCCCGAGCACAGATACGCAGTATTTT. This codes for CASSYSTSGPSTDTQYF.

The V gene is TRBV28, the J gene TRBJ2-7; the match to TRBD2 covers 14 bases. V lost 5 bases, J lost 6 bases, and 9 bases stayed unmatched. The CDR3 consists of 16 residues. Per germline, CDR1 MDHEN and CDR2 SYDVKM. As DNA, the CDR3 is TGTGCCAGCAGTCTCCAGGGACTAGCGGGAGAATCCGAGCAGTACTTC. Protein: CASSLQGLAGESEQYF.

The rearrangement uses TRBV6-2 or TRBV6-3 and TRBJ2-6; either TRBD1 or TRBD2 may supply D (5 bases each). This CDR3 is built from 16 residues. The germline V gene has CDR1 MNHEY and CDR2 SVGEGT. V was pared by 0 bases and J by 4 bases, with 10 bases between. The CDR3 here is CASSYSWGKGANVLTF. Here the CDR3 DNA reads TGTGCCAGCAGTTACTCGTGGGGGAAAGGGGCCAACGTCCTGACTTTC.

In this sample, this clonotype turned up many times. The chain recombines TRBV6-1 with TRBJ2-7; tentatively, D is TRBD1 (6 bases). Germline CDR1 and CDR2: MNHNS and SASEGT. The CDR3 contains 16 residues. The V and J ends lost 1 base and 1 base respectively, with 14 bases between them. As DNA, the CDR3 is TGTGCCAGCAGTGAAGTGGAACCGGGACATTCCTACGAGCAGTACTTC. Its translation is CASSEVEPGHSYEQYF.

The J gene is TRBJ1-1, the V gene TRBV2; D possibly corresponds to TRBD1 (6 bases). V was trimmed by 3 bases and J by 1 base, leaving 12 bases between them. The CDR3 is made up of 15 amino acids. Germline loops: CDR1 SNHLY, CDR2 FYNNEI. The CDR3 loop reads CASSDPGQANTEAFF. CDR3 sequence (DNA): TGTGCCAGCAGTGATCCGGGACAAGCGAACACTGAAGCTTTCTTT.

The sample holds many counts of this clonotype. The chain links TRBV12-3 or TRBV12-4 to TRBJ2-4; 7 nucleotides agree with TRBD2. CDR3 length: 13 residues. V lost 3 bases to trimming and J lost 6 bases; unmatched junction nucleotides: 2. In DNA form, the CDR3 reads TGTGCCAGCAGTTTTGGCGGGGGAAACATTCAGTACTTC. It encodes CASSFGGGNIQYF.

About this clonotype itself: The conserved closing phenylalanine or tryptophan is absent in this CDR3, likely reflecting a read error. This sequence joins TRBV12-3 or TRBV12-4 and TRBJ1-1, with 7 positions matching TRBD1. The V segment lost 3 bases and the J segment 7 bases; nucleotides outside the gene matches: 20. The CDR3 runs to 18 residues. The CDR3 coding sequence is TGTGCCAGCAGTTTGTCTCTAAGGGGGCTACGGGGGGCCGATGAAGCTTTCTTG. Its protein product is CASSLSLRGLRGADEAFL.

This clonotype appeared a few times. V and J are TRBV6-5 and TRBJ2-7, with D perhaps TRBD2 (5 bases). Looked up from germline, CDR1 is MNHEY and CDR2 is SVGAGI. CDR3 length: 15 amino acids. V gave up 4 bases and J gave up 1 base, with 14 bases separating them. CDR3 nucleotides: TGTGCCAGCAGTTCCCCAAAGACTAAATCCTACGAGCAGTACTTC. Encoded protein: CASSSPKTKSYEQYF.

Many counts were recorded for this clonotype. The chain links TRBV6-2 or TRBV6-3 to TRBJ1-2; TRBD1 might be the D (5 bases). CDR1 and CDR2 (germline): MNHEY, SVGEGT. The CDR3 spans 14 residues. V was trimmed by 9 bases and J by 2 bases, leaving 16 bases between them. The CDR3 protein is CARERPTVNYGYTF. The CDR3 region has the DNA TGTGCCAGGGAAAGGCCGACAGTGAACTATGGCTACACCTTC.

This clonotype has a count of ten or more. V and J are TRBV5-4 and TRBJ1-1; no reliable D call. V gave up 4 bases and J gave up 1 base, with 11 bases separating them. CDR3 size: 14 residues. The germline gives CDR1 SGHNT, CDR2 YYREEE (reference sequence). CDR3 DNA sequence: TGTGCCAGCAGCACGAGGACGGAGAACACTGAAGCTTTCTTT. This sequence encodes CASSTRTENTEAFF.

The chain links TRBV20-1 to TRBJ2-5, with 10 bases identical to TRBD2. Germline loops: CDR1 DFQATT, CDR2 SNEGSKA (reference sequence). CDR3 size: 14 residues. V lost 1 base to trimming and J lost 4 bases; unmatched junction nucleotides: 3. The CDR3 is CSARGPSGGETQYF. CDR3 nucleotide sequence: TGCAGTGCTAGAGGACCTAGCGGGGGAGAGACCCAGTACTTC.

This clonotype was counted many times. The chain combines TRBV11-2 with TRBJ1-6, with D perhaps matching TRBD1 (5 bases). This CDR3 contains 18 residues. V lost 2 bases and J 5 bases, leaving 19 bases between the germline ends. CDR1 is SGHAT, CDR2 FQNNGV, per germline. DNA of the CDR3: TGTGCCAGCAGCTTACAAAGGGGAGCGTCAGCCCATAATTCACCCCTCCACTTT. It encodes CASSLQRGASAHNSPLHF.